These 4 T cell receptor beta chains were all obtained from the same sample, sequenced in a study of shared T cell receptors in the human thymus. Some clones are missing from TCRdb's copy, which holds only in-frame ones; the method was immunoSEQ multiplex PCR. The sample includes 500,000 to 550,000 clones, 75% to 80% of them seen just once. These same data were also listed under a study on human thymus T cells.

The sequencing input was thymocytes. These receptors all come from a boy under two years old with a congenital heart defect.

The table lists this clone with a count of one. The rearrangement joins TRBV28 to TRBJ2-1, with 13 bases lining up with TRBD2. V shed 4 bases, J shed 4 bases, and the junction held 7 bases outside the gene matches. Per the germline V gene, CDR1 is MDHEN and CDR2 is SYDVKM. The CDR3 has 17 amino acids. Here the CDR3 reads CASSSRTSGSSYNEQFF. CDR3 nucleotide sequence: TGTGCCAGCAGTTCCCGGACTAGCGGGAGCTCGTACAATGAGCAGTTCTTC.

V is TRBV10-2 and J is TRBJ1-1; perhaps TRBD1 as D (6 bases). The CDR3 extends over 14 amino acids. V gave up 6 bases and J gave up 0 bases, with 11 bases separating them. Germline V CDR1 and CDR2: WSHSY, SAAADI. The CDR3 region is CASRRTAMNTEAFF. DNA of the CDR3: TGCGCCAGCAGGAGGACAGCCATGAACACTGAAGCTTTCTTT.

This chain uses TRBV5-6 with TRBJ1-5, with 8 bases identical to TRBD1. Germline trimming cut 4 bases from V and 1 base from J; bases unmatched to any gene: 4. The CDR3 loop spans 15 amino acids. From germline, CDR1 is SGHDT and CDR2 YYEEEE. In DNA, the CDR3 is TGTGCCAGCAGCCCCCAGGGGGCAAGCAATCAGCCCCAGCATTTT. It is translated as CASSPQGASNQPQHF.

The chain joins TRBV2 to TRBJ1-3; D call uncertain. CDR3 length: 12 amino acids. The V gene's germline CDR1 is SNHLY and CDR2 FYNNEI. V lost 7 bases to trimming and J lost 3 bases, with 7 bases between them. CDR3 nucleotide sequence: TGTGCCAGCATAAGCGATGGAAACACCATATATTTT. It is translated as CASISDGNTIYF.